These T cell receptor beta chains were read from a single sample in a study of T-cell memory formation after mild COVID-19. TCRdb re-called the 5' RACE reads through MiXCR, storing one row per CDR3 protein. The table includes about 190,000 distinct CDR3 sequences, approximately 20% detected once. Sequencing was performed on PBMCs or a T cell subset sorted from them (not recorded which). The receptors were gathered from an adult woman who had mild COVID-19 (a few samples of this study predate the infection). Cell type and time point are not known. The CDR3 runs from the conserved cysteine through the conserved F or W. The D gene is left open where the match is weak. Clone size is not always given. Where it is, it says once, few, many or a class for expanded clones.

. TRBV5-6 few CASSSPGEINYGYTF
. TRBV6-5 few CASSRKLITSTDTQYF
. TRBV3-1 . CASSQDWRSGTRNTGELFF
. TRBV11-1 . CASSFGRGGYEQYF
TRBD1 TRBV7-2 few CASRLDRGRDTQYF
. TRBV5-1 few CASSLVSGRDVYGYTF
. TRBV2 . CASHPSYNSPLHF
. TRBV12-3/TRBV12-4 few CASSWTDHQPQHF
. TRBV27 few CASSSGLMNTEAFF
TRBD2 TRBV20-1 . CSAIGTSADNEQFF
. TRBV5-1 . CASRVRTSTDTQYF
. TRBV5-1 few CASSPPGHTTQETQYF
. TRBV7-7 . CASSLHVGFEQFF
TRBD1 TRBV14 . CASSPTGQYEKLFF
TRBD1 TRBV10-2 few CASSERTGGLYEQYF
. TRBV11-1 . CASSRNRGMAEQYF
TRBD1 TRBV12-3/TRBV12-4 few CASRGPGQGRNQPQHF
. TRBV12-3/TRBV12-4 few CASSLVTGLGPQPQHF
. TRBV7-2 few CASSSIPPSSYNEQFF
. TRBV4-2 . CASSPTTGSSYEQYF
TRBD1 TRBV5-1 once CASSAGTGVVNEQFF
TRBD2 TRBV7-2 few CASSYPGASGGSSYNEQFF
. TRBV20-1 . CSAIGSYNSPLHF
. TRBV4-2 . CASSQGRGHSSNQPQHF
. TRBV4-1 many CASSQGALNTEAFF
. TRBV20-1 many CSSGPPGTHTEAFF